Below, one T cell receptor beta chain is given with its context. CDR1 is SQVTM, CDR2 ANQGSEA, per germline. The CDR3 runs to 16 residues. Between the trimmed V and J ends, which lost 0 bases and 2 bases, there was a span of 14 bases. The protocol was immunoSEQ multiplex PCR, while the TCRdb copy is restricted to in-frame clones and leaves out a portion. The sample lists 150,000 to 200,000 clones; 70% to 90% were seen once. This sample is drawn from a study of control samples from healthy donors and cancer patients. Sample: blood. The receptor's source is a woman between 25 and 40 years old in good health. The chain has TRBV29-1 and TRBJ2-1; unclear D gene. The CDR3 nucleotides read TGCAGCGTTGAAGATGGGAAGCAGACGCCCTACAATGAGCAGTTCTTC. Amino acids: CSVEDGKQTPYNEQFF.